What follows are 19 T cell receptor beta chains derived from one specimen sequenced in a study of T cells in localized non-small cell lung cancer. Sequencing used immunoSEQ multiplex PCR; TCRdb keeps in-frame clones, though not all of them. The table includes 12,000 or so clones, over 75% detected once. The starting material was peripheral blood, obtained before any cancer treatment. The receptors originated from a male donor aged 60 or over with stage I lung adenocarcinoma.

Remarks on this clone: The junction departs from the called germline gene at one end, perhaps through a read error. The chain carries TRBV5-1 and TRBJ2-1; 10 bases align to TRBD2. Germline CDR1 SGHRS, CDR2 YFSETQ. The CDR3 spans 15 residues. CDR3 region: CASSPPERGGFERFF. The CDR3 DNA reads TGCGCCAGCAGCCCCCCCGAGCGGGGGGGCTTTGAGCGGTTCTTC.

The gene calls are TRBV6-6 and TRBJ1-5; D gene ambiguous. V shed 6 bases and J shed 0 bases, with 9 bases lying between them. Germline-derived CDR1 and CDR2 are MNHNY and SVGAGI (reference sequence). The CDR3 loop spans 14 amino acids. The CDR3 nucleotides read TGTGCCAGCAGCCCGAACTATAGCAATCAGCCCCAGCATTTT. Translating it yields CASSPNYSNQPQHF.

The genes are TRBV30 and TRBJ2-3; tentatively, D is TRBD1 (6 bases). This CDR3 has 12 amino acids. The V end was cut by 7 bases, the J end by 0 bases, with 8 bases between. CDR1 and CDR2 from the germline V gene are GTSNPN and SVGIG (reference sequence). The DNA of the CDR3 is TGTGCCTTTCAGGGGAGCACAGATACGCAGTATTTT. As protein: CAFQGSTDTQYF.

This chain joins TRBV19 and TRBJ1-6; tentatively, D is TRBD1 (6 bases). Trimming took off 8 bases at V and 1 base at J, with 9 bases between the two ends. CDR3 length: 14 residues. Germline-derived CDR1 and CDR2 are LNHDA and SQIVND (reference sequence). The CDR3 DNA sequence: TGTGCCAGTTCACAGGGATCCTATAATTCACCCCTCCACTTT. Its protein is CASSQGSYNSPLHF.

A single count supports this clone. V is TRBV29-1 and J is TRBJ2-5; D is uncertain. V shed 4 bases and J shed 5 bases, with 11 bases lying between them. This CDR3 region has 12 residues. Germline CDR1 SQVTM, CDR2 ANQGSEA. The CDR3 bases are TGCAGCGTTGTTAGGGCGCGGGAGACCCAGTACTTC. It codes for CSVVRARETQYF.

The genes are TRBV7-8 and TRBJ2-7, with 7 bases identical to TRBD1. CDR1 and CDR2 (germline): SGHVS, FQNEAQ. CDR3 size: 17 residues. V was pared by 5 bases and J by 0 bases, with 13 bases of the junction left unmatched. The CDR3 DNA sequence: TGTGCCAGCAGCACCTCCCGGGACAGTGCTAGCTCCTACGAGCAGTACTTC. Translating it yields CASSTSRDSASSYEQYF.

The chain is built from TRBV18 and TRBJ1-5, with D possibly matching TRBD1 (5 bases). CDR3 length: 15 residues. In germline, CDR1 is KGHSH, CDR2 LQKENI. Trimming stripped 3 bases from V and 3 bases from J, with 12 bases between. CDR3 region: CASSPGEEFNQPQHF. In nucleotides, the CDR3 is TGTGCCAGCTCACCGGGGGAAGAGTTCAATCAGCCCCAGCATTTT. The variable domain in full, completed from reference TRBV18 and TRBJ1-5, reads NAGVMQNPRHLVRRRGQEARLRCSPMKGHSHVYWYRQLPEEGLKFMVYLQKENIIDESGMPKERFSAEFPKEGPSILRIQQVVRGDSAAYFCASSPGEEFNQPQHFGDGTRLSIL.

The chain has TRBV11-2 and TRBJ2-1, with 12 nucleotides matching TRBD2. Germline CDR1 and CDR2: SGHAT and FQNNGV. Trimming removed 3 bases from V and 7 bases from J; junction bases left unmatched: 7. CDR3 length: 16 residues. The CDR3 DNA is TGTGCCAGCAGCTTCGGACTAGCGGGGTCGGGGAATGAGCAGTTCTTC. Translated, it gives CASSFGLAGSGNEQFF.

The count of this clone is one. V gene TRBV6-5 combines with J gene TRBJ2-7; 8 nucleotides match TRBD2. The CDR3 contains 15 residues. The V and J ends lost 5 bases and 4 bases, in that order; junction bases with no gene match: 10. The germline gives CDR1 MNHEY, CDR2 SVGAGI. The CDR3 DNA reads TGTGCCAGCAGTACCGCCGGGGGGGCCCCTTACGAGCAGTACTTC. The encoded protein is CASSTAGGAPYEQYF.

This chain links TRBV5-4 with TRBJ2-5; D not certain. V was clipped by 1 base and J by 5 bases, with 12 bases between them. Germline V CDR1 and CDR2: SGHNT, YYREEE (reference sequence). CDR3 size: 14 residues. The CDR3 DNA reads as TGTGCCAGCAGCTTGTCCAACTACCCGGAGACCCAGTACTTC. It specifies CASSLSNYPETQYF.

The chain links TRBV6-5 to TRBJ2-7, with D possibly being TRBD1 (6 bases). The V end was cut by 0 bases, the J end by 9 bases, with 12 bases between. Germline V gives CDR1 MNHEY, CDR2 SVGAGI. This CDR3 contains 13 residues. The CDR3 sequence is CASSYSGGSRQYF. The CDR3 DNA follows: TGTGCCAGCAGTTACTCTGGGGGCTCGAGGCAGTACTTC.

This clone was counted only a few times. This chain joins TRBV11-3 and TRBJ2-7; 11 bases line up with TRBD1. CDR3 length: 15 residues. Germline CDR1 SGHNT, CDR2 YENEEA. V was pared by 5 bases and J by 3 bases, with 6 bases of the junction left unmatched. The CDR3 DNA reads as TGTGCCAGCAGCCGACCGGGACAGGGGGTCTACGAGCAGTACTTC. This translates into CASSRPGQGVYEQYF.

The chain has TRBV18 and TRBJ1-3, with 8 nucleotides matching TRBD1. The CDR3 spans 13 residues. The V gene end was trimmed by 3 bases and the J gene end by 8 bases; junction bases not matched to a gene: 3. Germline CDR1 and CDR2: KGHSH and LQKENI. The CDR3 loop reads CASSPTGADTIYF. In DNA form, the CDR3 reads TGTGCCAGCTCACCGACAGGGGCAGACACCATATATTTT.

The CDR3 coding sequence is TGTGCCAGCAGTGAAGGGGGGCAGGGGCTCAATCAGCCCCAGCATTTT. It yields the protein CASSEGGQGLNQPQHF. The V call is TRBV2, the J call TRBJ1-5; D may be TRBD1 (6 bases). The CDR3 totals 16 residues. Germline-derived CDR1 and CDR2 are SNHLY and FYNNEI. The germline V and J ends were trimmed by 1 base and 3 bases, with 13 bases remaining between them. Filled out from reference TRBV2 and TRBJ1-5, the complete variable domain reads EPEVTQTPSHQVTQMGQEVILRCVPISNHLYFYWYRQILGQKVEFLVSFYNNEISEKSEIFDDQFSVERPDGSNFTLKIRSTKLEDSAMYFCASSEGGQGLNQPQHFGDGTRLSIL.

The chain has TRBV4-3 and TRBJ1-2, with 10 nucleotides matching TRBD1. This CDR3 spans 17 amino acids. V dropped 0 bases and J dropped 4; count of bases not matched to a gene: 8. Germline CDR1 LGHNA, CDR2 YSLEER. CDR3: CASSQDQGTGEAYGYTF. The CDR3 DNA follows: TGCGCCAGCAGCCAAGATCAAGGGACAGGGGAGGCCTATGGCTACACCTTC.

This clone was seen a handful of times. V and J are TRBV2 and TRBJ2-5; 9 bases match TRBD1. Germline lookup yields CDR1 SNHLY and CDR2 FYNNEI. The CDR3 sequence is 13 residues long. The trim removed 9 bases at V and 5 bases at J, leaving 7 bases unmatched. CDR3 bases: TGTGCCAGAATGGGACAGGGTGGGGAGACCCAGTACTTC. This sequence encodes CARMGQGGETQYF.

This clone was found once. The chain links TRBV11-3 to TRBJ1-1, with TRBD1 as a possible D gene (5 bases). Per germline, CDR1 SGHNT and CDR2 YENEEA. The V gene lost 5 bases and the J gene lost 1 base, with 14 bases spanning the gap. The CDR3 extends over 15 amino acids. This CDR3 is CASSTRGGGNTEAFF. The CDR3 nucleotides are TGTGCCAGCAGCACAAGGGGAGGAGGGAACACTGAAGCTTTCTTT.

The gene calls are TRBV19 and TRBJ1-2; TRBD1 is a possible D gene (6 bases). V lost 3 bases to trimming and J lost 9 bases, with 20 bases between them. Per germline, CDR1 LNHDA and CDR2 SQIVND (reference sequence). The CDR3 extends over 15 amino acids. The CDR3 loop is CASSITGIGQVRYTF. DNA for the CDR3: TGTGCCAGTAGTATCACAGGGATCGGTCAAGTACGCTACACCTTC.

The chain combines TRBV18 with TRBJ1-2, with 7 bases that match TRBD1. Per germline, CDR1 KGHSH and CDR2 LQKENI. The CDR3 runs 14 residues. V trimming: 3 bases; J trimming: 8 bases; junction bases outside the gene matches: 9. The CDR3 protein is CASSPSREGGGYTF. The CDR3 bases are TGTGCCAGCTCACCGTCCAGGGAAGGGGGCGGCTACACCTTC.